This T cell receptor (beta chain) was captured by sequencing in a study of T cells in Graves' hyperthyroidism and ophthalmopathy. Germline V lookup: CDR1 LNHDA, CDR2 SQIVND (reference sequence). The CDR3 extends over 14 amino acids. With 5 bases removed from V and 1 base from J, the gap between germline ends came to 11 bases. TCR beta CDR3 regions were amplified from RNA. First-round RT-PCR with HTBI primers amplified the TCR CDR3 region. TCRdb passed the multiplex PCR reads through MiXCR, listing each CDR3 protein once. The sample holds 650,000 to 750,000 distinct CDR3 sequences, approximately 15% seen once. This clonotype was picked up a small number of times.

The rearrangement links TRBV19 to TRBJ1-1; D remains ambiguous. This clonotype originated in a woman between 18 and 29 years old with Graves' hyperthyroidism. Sequenced material: blood. The CDR3 loop is CASSFGWENTEAFF. The CDR3 DNA reads TGTGCCAGTAGTTTCGGTTGGGAGAACACTGAAGCTTTCTTT.